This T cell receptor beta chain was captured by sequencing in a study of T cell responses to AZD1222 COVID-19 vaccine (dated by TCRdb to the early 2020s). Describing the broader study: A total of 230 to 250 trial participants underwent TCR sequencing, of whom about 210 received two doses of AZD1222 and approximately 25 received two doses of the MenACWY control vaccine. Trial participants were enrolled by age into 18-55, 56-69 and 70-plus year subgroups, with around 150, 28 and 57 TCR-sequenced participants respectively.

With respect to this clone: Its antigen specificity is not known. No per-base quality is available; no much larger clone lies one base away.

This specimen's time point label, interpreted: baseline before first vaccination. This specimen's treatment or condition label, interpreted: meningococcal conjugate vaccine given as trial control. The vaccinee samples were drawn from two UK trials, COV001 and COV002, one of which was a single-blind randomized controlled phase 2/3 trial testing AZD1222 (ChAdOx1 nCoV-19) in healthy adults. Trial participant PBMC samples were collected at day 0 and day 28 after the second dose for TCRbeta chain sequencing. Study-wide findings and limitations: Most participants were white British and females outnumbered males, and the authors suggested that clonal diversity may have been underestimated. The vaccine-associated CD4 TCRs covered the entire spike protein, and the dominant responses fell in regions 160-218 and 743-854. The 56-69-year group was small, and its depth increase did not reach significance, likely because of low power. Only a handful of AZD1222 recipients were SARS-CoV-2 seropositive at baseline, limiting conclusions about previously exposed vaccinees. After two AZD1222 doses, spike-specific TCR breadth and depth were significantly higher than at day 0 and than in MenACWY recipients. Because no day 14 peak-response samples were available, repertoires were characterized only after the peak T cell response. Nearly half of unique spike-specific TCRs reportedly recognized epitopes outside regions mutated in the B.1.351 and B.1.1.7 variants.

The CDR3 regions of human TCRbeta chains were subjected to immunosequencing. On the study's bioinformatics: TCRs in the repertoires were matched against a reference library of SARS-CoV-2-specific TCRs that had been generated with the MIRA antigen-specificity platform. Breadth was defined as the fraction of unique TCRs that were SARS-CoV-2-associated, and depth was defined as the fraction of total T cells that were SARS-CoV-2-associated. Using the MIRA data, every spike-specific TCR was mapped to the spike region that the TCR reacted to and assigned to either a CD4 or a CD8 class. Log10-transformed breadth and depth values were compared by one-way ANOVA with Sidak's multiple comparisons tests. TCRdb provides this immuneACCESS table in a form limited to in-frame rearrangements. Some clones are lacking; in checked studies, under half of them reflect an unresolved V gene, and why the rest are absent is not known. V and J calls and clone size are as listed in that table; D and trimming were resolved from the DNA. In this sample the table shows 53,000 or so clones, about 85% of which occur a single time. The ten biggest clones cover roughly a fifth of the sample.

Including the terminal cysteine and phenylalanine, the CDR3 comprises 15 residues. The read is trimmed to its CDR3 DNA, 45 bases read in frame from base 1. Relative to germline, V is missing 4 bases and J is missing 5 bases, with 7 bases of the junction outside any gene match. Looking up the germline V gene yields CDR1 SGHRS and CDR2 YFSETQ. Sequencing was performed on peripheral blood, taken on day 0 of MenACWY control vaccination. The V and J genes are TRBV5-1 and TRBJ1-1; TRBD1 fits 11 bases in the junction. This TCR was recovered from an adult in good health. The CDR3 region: CASSPGDRGRTEAFF. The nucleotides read TGCGCCAGCAGCCCCGGGGACAGGGGGAGGACTGAAGCTTTCTTT.